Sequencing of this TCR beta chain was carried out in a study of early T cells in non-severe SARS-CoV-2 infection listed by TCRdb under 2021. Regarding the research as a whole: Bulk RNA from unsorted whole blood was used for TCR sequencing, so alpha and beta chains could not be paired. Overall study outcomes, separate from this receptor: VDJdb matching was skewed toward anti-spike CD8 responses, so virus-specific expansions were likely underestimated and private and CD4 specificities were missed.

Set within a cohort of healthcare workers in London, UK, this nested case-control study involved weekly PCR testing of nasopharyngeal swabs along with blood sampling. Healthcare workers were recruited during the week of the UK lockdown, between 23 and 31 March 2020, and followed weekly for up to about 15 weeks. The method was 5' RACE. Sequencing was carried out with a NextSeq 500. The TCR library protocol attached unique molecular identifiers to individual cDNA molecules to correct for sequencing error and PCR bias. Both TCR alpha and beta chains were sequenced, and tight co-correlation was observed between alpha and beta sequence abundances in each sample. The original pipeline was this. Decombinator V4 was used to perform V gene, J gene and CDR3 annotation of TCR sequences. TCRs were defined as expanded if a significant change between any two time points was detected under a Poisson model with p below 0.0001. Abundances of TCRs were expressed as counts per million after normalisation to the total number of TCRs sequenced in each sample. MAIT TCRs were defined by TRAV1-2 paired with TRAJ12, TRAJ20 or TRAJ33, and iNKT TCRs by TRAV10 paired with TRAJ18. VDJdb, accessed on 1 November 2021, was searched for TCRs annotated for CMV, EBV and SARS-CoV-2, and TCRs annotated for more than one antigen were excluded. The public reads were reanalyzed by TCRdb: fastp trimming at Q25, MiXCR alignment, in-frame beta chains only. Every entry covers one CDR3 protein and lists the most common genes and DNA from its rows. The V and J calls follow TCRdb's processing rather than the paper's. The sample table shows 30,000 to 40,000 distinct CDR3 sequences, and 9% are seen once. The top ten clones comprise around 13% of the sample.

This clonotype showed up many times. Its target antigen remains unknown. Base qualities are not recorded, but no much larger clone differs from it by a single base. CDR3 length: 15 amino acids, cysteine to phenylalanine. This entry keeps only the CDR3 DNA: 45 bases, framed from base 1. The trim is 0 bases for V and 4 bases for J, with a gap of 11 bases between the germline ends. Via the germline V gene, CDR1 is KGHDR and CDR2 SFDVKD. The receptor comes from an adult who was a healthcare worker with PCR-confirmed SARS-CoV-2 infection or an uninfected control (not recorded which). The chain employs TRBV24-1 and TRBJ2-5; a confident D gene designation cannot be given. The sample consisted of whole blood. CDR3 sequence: CATSDLASFGETQYF. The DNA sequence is TGTGCCACCAGTGATTTGGCGAGTTTTGGAGAGACCCAGTACTTC.